This T cell receptor beta chain was identified in a study of T cell changes during pregnancy in multiple sclerosis. This CDR3 is built from 13 residues. Germline CDR1 and CDR2: SGHVS and FNYEAQ. Trimming pared 5 bases from V and 10 bases from J, leaving 15 bases between. TCRdb's table, derived via immunoSEQ multiplex PCR, lists solely in-frame clones and lacks some. The table records fewer than 130,000 clones, more than 85% of them present only once. The sequences come from peripheral blood, collected after pregnancy. The chain couples TRBV7-6 to TRBJ1-3; D may be TRBD1 (6 bases). The receptor's source is a female donor with multiple sclerosis, enrolled in a pregnancy study. In DNA form, the CDR3 reads TGTGCCAGCAGCCCAAAACAGGGAGGGACCATATATTTT. Translating gives CASSPKQGGTIYF.